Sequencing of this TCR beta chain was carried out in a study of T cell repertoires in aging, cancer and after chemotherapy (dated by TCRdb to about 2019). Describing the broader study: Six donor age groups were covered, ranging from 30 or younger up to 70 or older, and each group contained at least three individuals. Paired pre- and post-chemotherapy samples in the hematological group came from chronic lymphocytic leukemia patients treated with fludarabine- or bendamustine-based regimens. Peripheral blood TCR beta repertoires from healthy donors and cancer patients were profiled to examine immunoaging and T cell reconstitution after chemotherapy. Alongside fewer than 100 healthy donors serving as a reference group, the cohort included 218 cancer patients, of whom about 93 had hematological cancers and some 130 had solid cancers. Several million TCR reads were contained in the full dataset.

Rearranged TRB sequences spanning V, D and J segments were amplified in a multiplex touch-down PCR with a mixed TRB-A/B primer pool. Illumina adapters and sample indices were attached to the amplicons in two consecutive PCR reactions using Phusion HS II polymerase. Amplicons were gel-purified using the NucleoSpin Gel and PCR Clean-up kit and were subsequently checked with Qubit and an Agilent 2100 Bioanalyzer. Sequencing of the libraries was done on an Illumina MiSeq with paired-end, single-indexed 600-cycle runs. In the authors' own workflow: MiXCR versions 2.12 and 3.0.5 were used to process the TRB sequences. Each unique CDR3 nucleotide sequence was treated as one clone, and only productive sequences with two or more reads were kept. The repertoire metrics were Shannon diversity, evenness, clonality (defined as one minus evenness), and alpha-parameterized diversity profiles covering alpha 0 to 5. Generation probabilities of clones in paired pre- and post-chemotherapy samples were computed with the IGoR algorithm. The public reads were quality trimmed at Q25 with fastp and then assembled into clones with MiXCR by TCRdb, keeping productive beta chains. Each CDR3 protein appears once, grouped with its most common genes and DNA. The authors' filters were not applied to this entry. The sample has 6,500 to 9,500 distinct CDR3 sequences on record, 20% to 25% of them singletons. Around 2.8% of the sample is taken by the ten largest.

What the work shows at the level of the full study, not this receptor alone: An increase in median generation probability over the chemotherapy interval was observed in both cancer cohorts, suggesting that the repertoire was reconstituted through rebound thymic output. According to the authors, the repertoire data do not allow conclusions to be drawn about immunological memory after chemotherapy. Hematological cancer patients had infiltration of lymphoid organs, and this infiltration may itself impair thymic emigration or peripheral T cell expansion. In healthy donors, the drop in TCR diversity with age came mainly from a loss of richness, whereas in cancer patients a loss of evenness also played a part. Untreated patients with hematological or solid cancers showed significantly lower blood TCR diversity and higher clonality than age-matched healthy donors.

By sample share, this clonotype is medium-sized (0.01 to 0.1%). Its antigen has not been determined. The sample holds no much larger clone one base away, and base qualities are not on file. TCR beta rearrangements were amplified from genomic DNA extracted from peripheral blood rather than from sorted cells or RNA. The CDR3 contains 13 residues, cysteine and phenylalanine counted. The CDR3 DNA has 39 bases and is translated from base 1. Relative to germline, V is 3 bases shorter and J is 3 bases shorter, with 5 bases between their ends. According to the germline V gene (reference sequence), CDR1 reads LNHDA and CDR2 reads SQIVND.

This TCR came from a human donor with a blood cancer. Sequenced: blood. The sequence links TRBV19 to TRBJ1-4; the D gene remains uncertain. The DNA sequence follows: TGTGCCAGTAGTATCCAGGCTAATGAAAAACTGTTTTTT. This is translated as CASSIQANEKLFF.